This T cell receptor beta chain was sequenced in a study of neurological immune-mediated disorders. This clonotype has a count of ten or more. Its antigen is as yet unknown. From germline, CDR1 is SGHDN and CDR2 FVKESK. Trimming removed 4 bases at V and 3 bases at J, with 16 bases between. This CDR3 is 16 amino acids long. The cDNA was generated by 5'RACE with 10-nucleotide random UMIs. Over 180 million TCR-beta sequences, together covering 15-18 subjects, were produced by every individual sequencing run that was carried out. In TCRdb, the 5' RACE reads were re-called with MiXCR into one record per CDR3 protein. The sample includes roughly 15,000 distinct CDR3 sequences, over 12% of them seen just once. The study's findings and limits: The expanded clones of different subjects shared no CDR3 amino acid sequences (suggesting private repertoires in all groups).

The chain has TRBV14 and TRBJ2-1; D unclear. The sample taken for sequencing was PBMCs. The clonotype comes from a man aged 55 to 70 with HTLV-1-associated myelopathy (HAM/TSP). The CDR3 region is CASSPRNGVVYNEQFF. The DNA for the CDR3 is TGTGCCAGCAGCCCGAGGAACGGAGTTGTCTACAATGAGCAGTTCTTC. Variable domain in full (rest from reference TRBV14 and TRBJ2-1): EAGVTQFPSHSVIEKGQTVTLRCDPISGHDNLYWYRRVMGKEIKFLLHFVKESKQDESGMPNNRFLAERTGGTYSTLKVQPAELEDSGVYFCASSPRNGVVYNEQFFGPGTRLTVL.